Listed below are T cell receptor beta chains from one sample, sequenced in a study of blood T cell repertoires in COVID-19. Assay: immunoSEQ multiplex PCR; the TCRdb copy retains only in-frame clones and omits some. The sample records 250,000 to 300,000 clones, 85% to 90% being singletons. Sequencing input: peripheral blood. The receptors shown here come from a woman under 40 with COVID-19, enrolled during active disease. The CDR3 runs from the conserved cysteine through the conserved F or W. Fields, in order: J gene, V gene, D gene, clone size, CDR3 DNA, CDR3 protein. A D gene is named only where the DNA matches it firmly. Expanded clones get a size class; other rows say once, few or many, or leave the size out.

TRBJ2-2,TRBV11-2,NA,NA,TGTGCCAGCAGCAGGCGGGGGAACACCGGGGAGCTGTTTTTT,CASSRRGNTGELFF
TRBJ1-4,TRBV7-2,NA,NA,TGTGCCAGCAGCCCGGACAGCCTTACTAATGAAAAACTGTTTTTT,CASSPDSLTNEKLFF
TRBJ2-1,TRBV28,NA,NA,TGTGCCAGCAGTTTGAGTACCCGAGTTCAGTTCTTC,CASSLSTRVQFF
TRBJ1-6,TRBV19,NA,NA,TGTGCCGCTCAACCCAGGGGCTTGGCTTCACCCCTCCACTTT,CAAQPRGLASPLHF
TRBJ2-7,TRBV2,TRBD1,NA,TGTGCCAGCAGTGGGACAGGGGGCCCGTACGAGCAGTACTTC,CASSGTGGPYEQYF
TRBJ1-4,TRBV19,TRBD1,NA,TGTGCCAGTAGTTCCTCCGGGACAGCTGATGAAAAACTGTTTTTT,CASSSSGTADEKLFF
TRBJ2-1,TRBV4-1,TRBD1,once,TGCGCCAGCAGCTTGCAGGGGGTAAACTCCTACAATGAGCAGTTCTTC,CASSLQGVNSYNEQFF
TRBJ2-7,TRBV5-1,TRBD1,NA,TGCGCCAGCAGCCACATGGGACAGGCGTTAACCTACGAGCAGTACTTC,CASSHMGQALTYEQYF
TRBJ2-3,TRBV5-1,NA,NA,TGCGCCAGCAGCTCATACCTAAGCACAGATACGCAGTATTTT,CASSSYLSTDTQYF
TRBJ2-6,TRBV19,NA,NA,TGTGCCAGTAGTACAGGGTTCGGGGCCAACGTCCTGACTTTC,CASSTGFGANVLTF